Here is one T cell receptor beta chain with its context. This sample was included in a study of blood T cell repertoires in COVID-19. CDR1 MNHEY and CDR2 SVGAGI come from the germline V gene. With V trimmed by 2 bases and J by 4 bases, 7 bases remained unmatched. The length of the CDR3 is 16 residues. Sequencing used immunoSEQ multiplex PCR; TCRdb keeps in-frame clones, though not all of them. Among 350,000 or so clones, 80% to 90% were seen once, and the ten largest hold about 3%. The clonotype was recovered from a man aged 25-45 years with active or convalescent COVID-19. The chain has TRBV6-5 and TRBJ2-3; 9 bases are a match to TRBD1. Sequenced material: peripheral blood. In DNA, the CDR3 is TGTGCCAGCAGTTACCTAACAGGGGGCAGCGCAGATACGCAGTATTTT. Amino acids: CASSYLTGGSADTQYF.